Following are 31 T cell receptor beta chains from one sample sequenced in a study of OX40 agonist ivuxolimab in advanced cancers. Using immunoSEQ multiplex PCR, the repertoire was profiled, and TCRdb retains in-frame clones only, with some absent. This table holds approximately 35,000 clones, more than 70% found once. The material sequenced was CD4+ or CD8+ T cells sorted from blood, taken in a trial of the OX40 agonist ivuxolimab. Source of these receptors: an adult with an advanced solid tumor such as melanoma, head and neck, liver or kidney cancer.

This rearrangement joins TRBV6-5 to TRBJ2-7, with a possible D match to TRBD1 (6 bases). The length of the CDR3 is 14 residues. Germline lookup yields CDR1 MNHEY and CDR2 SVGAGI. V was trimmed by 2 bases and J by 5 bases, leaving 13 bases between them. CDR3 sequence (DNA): TGTGCCAGCAGTTACACAGGGCTTGGTAACGAGCAGTACTTC. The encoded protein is CASSYTGLGNEQYF.

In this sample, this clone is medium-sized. DNA of the CDR3: TGCGCCAGCAGCCGAACCACAGGGGGCTGGGAGACCCAGTACTTC. As protein: CASSRTTGGWETQYF. The chain couples TRBV4-1 to TRBJ2-5; TRBD1 aligns across 9 bases. This CDR3 comprises 15 residues. The germline V gene encodes CDR1 MGHRA and CDR2 YSYEKL. Unmatched junction bases numbered 8, after V lost 4 bases and J lost 5 bases.

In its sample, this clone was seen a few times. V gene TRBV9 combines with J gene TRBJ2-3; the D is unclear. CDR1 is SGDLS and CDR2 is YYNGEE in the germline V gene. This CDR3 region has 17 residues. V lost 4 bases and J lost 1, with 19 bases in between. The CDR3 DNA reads TGTGCCAGCAGCCCCGCCTGGGGTTCAAGAGGCACAGATACGCAGTATTTT. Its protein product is CASSPAWGSRGTDTQYF.

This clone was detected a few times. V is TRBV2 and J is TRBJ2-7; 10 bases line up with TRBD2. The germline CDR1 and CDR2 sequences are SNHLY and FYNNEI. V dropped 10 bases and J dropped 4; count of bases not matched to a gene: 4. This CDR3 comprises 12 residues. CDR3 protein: CAKSGGAYEQYF. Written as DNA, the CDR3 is TGTGCCAAAAGCGGGGGGGCATACGAGCAGTACTTC.

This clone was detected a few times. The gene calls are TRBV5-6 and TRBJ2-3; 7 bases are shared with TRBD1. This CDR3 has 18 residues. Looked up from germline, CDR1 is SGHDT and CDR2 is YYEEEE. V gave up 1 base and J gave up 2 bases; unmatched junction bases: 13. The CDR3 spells CASSLFLYRGSPTDTQYF. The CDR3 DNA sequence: TGTGCCAGCAGCTTGTTCCTATACAGGGGTTCACCCACAGATACGCAGTATTTT. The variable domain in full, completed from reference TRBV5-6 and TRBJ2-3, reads DAGVTQSPTHLIKTRGQQVTLRCSPKSGHDTVSWYQQALGQGPQFIFQYYEEEERQRGNFPDRFSGHQFPNYSSELNVNALLLGDSALYLCASSLFLYRGSPTDTQYFGPGTRLTVL.

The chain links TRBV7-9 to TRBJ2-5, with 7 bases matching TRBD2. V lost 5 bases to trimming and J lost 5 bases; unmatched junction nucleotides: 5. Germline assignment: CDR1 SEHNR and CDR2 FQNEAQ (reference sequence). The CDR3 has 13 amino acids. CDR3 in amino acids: CASSNPGGETQYF. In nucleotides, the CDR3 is TGTGCCAGCAGCAATCCCGGGGGGGAGACCCAGTACTTC. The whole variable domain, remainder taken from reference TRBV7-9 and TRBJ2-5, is DTGVSQNPRHKITKRGQNVTFRCDPISEHNRLYWYRQTLGQGPEFLTYFQNEAQLEKSRLLSDRFSAERPKGSFSTLEIQRTEQGDSAMYLCASSNPGGETQYFGPGTRLLVL.

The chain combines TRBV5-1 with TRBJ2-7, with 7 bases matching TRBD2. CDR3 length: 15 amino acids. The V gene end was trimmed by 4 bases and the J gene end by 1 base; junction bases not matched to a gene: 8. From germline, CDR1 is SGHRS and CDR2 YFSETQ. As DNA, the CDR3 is TGCGCCAGCAGCAAGGGTTCTAGCGGTTCCTACGAGCAGTACTTC. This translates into CASSKGSSGSYEQYF.

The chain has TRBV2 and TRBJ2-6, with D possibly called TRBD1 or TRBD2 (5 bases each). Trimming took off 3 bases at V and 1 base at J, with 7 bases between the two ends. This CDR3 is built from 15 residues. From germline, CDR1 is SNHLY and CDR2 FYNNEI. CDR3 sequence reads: CASSEWGSGANVLTF. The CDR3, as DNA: TGTGCCAGCAGTGAGTGGGGGTCTGGGGCCAACGTCCTGACTTTC.

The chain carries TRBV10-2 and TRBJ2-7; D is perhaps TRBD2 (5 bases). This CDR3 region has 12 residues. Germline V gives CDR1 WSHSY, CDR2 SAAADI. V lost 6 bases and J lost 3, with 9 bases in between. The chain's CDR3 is CASSVGSYEQYF. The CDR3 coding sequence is TGCGCCAGCAGCGTGGGGAGCTACGAGCAGTACTTC.

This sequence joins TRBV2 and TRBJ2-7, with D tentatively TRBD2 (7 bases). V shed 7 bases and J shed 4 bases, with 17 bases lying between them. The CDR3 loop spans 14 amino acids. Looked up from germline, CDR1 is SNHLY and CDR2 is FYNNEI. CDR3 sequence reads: CASNGGGAPYEQYF. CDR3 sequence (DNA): TGTGCCAGCAATGGAGGGGGGGCGCCGTACGAGCAGTACTTC.

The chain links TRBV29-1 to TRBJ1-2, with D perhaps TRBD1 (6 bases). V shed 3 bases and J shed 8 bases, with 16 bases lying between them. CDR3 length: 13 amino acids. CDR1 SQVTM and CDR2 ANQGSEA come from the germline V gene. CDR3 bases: TGCAGCGTTGACCCCGGGGGGGCGCCGGGCTACACCTTC. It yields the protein CSVDPGGAPGYTF.

In DNA, the CDR3 is TGTGCCAGCAGTTACGCGGACAGCCACTACGAGCAGTACTTC. Protein: CASSYADSHYEQYF. The chain combines TRBV6-6 with TRBJ2-7; TRBD1 might be the D (6 bases). Trimming left V 2 bases short and J 3 bases short, with 11 bases between. Germline CDR1 is MNHNY and CDR2 is SVGAGI (reference sequence). The CDR3 contains 14 residues.

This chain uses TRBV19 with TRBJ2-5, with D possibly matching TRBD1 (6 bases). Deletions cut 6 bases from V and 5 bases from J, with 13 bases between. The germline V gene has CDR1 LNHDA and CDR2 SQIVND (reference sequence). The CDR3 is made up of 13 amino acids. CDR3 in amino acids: CASSPQGVETQYF. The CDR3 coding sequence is TGTGCCAGTAGCCCACAGGGTGTGGAGACCCAGTACTTC.

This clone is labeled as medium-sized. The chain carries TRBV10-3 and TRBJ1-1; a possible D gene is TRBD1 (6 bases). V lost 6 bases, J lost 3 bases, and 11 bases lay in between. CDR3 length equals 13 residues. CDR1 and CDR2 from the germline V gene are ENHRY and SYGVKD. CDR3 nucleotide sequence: TGTGCCATCAGGGCACAGGGAGACACTGAAGCTTTCTTT. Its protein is CAIRAQGDTEAFF.

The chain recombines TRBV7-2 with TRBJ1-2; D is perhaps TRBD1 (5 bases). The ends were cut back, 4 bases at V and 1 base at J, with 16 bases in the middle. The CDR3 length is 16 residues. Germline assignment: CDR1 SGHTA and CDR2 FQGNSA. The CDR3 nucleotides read TGTGCCAGCAGCTCCTGGGCGGGGGGTCTTAACTATGGCTACACCTTC. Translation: CASSSWAGGLNYGYTF. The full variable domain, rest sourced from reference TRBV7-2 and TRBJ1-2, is GAGVSQSPSNKVTEKGKDVELRCDPISGHTALYWYRQSLGQGLEFLIYFQGNSAPDKSGLPSDRFSAERTGGSVSTLTIQRTQQEDSAVYLCASSSWAGGLNYGYTFGSGTRLTVV.

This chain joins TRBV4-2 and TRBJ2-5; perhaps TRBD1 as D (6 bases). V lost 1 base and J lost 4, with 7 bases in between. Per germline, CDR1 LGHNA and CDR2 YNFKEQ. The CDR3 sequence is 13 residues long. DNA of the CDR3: TGTGCCAGCAGCCAAGTCAGGGGAGAGACCCAGTACTTC. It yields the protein CASSQVRGETQYF.

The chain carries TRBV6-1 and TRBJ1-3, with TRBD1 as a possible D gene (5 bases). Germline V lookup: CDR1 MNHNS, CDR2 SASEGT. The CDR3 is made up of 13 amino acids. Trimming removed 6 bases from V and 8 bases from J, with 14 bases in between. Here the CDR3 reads CASRYRPEDTIYF. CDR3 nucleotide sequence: TGTGCCAGCAGGTACAGGCCGGAGGACACCATATATTTT.

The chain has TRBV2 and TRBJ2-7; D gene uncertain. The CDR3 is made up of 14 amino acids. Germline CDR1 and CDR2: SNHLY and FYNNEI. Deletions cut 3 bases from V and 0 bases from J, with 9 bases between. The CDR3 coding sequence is TGTGCCAGCAGTGATTTTCCATCCTCCTACGAGCAGTACTTC. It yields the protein CASSDFPSSYEQYF.

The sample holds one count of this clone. CDR3 sequence: CATSREGQGGIYGYTF. The CDR3 nucleotides read TGTGCCACCAGCAGAGAGGGACAGGGAGGGATCTATGGCTACACCTTC. This sequence joins TRBV15 and TRBJ1-2; TRBD1 aligns across 9 bases. V was pared by 0 bases and J by 4 bases, with 6 bases of the junction left unmatched. The germline V gene encodes CDR1 LNHNV and CDR2 YYDKDF (reference sequence). The CDR3 loop spans 16 amino acids.

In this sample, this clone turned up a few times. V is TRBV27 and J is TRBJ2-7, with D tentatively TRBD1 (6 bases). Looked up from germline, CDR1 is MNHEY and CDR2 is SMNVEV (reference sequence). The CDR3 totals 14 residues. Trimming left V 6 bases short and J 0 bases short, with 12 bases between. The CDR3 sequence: CASRRDTISYEQYF. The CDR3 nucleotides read TGTGCCAGCAGAAGGGACACCATCTCCTACGAGCAGTACTTC.

CDR3 DNA: TGCGCCAGCAGCTTGGGCAGCTTGAACACTGAAGCTTTCTTT. Translated, it gives CASSLGSLNTEAFF. The V and J genes are TRBV5-1 and TRBJ1-1; D gene unclear. V shed 0 bases and J shed 0 bases, with 6 bases lying between them. Germline V lookup: CDR1 SGHRS, CDR2 YFSETQ. This CDR3 has 14 amino acids.

CDR3 region: CASGWTGPNEQFF. Here the CDR3 DNA reads TGCGCCAGCGGTTGGACAGGTCCCAATGAGCAGTTCTTC. The chain is built from TRBV5-1 and TRBJ2-1, with TRBD1 identical over 7 bases. The CDR3 runs 13 residues. CDR1 SGHRS and CDR2 YFSETQ come from the germline V gene. The trim removed 7 bases at V and 6 bases at J, leaving 7 bases unmatched.

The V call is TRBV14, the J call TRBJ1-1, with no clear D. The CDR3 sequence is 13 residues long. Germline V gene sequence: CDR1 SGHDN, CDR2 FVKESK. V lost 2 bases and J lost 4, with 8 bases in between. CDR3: CASSQFGATEAFF. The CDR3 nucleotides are TGTGCCAGCAGCCAATTCGGTGCCACTGAAGCTTTCTTT.

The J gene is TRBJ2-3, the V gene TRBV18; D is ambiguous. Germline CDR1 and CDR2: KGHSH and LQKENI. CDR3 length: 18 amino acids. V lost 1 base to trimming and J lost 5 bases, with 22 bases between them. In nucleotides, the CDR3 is TGTGCCAGCTCACCACTCCCCTCGGACGTGGGGTGGGGAGATACGCAGTATTTT. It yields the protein CASSPLPSDVGWGDTQYF.

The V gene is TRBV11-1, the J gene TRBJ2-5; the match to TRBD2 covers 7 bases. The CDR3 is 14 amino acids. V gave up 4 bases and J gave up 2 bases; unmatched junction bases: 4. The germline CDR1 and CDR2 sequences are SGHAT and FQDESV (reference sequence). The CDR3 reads CASSYGLEQETQYF. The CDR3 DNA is TGTGCCAGCAGCTATGGACTAGAACAAGAGACCCAGTACTTC.

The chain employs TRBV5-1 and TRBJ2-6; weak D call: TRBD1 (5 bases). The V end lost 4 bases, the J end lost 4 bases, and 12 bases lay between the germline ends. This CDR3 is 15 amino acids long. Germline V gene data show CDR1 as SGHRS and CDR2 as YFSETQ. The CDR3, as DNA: TGCGCCAGCAGCAAATCAGGGCTCGGGGCCAACGTCCTGACTTTC. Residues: CASSKSGLGANVLTF.

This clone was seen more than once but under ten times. CDR3 region: CASRTTDRGEQFF. The CDR3 region has the DNA TGCGCCAGCAGGACGACAGACCGAGGTGAGCAGTTCTTC. The chain couples TRBV10-2 to TRBJ2-1; perhaps TRBD1 as D (5 bases). The CDR3 is 13 residues long. V gave up 6 bases and J gave up 9 bases, with 15 bases separating them. Germline CDR1 WSHSY, CDR2 SAAADI.

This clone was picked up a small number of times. This CDR3 reads CASSIVRERAKNIQYF. CDR3 bases: TGTGCCAGTAGTATAGTTAGGGAAAGGGCCAAAAACATTCAGTACTTC. The chain joins TRBV19 to TRBJ2-4; no reliable D call. The CDR3 is 16 amino acids. Germline V gene data show CDR1 as LNHDA and CDR2 as SQIVND (reference sequence). The V end lost 1 base, the J end lost 1 base, and 11 bases lay between the germline ends.

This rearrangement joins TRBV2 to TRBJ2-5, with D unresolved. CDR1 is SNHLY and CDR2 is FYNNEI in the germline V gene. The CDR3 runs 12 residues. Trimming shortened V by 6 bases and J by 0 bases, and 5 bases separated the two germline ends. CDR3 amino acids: CASRVYQETQYF. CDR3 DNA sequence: TGTGCCAGCAGAGTGTACCAAGAGACCCAGTACTTC.

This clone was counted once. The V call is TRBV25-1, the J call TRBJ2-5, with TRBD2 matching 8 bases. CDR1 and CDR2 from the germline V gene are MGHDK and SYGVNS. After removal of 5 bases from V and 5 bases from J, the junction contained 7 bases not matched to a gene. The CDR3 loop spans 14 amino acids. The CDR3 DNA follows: TGTGCCAGCAGTACCCTCCGGGGGGGGGAGACCCAGTACTTC. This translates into CASSTLRGGETQYF.

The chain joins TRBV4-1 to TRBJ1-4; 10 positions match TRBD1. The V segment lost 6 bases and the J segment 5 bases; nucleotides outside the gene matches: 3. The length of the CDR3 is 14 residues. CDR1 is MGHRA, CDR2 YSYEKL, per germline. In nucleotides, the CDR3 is TGCGCCAGCAGGCCGGGACAGGGGAATGAAAAACTGTTTTTT. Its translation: CASRPGQGNEKLFF.